These 27 T cell receptor beta chains came from one sample sequenced in a study of blood T cell repertoires in COVID-19. TCRdb's copy holds only in-frame clones and misses some; the assay was immunoSEQ multiplex PCR. The table lists some 210,000 clones, around 86% of them singletons. The specimen was peripheral blood. These receptors were collected from a man aged 60 to 75 who had recovered from COVID-19.

The V gene is TRBV5-1, the J gene TRBJ1-1; D remains unclear. The CDR3 totals 15 residues. Germline V gene sequence: CDR1 SGHRS, CDR2 YFSETQ. Trimming cost V 0 bases and J 3 bases, with 12 bases left between them. DNA for the CDR3: TGCGCCAGCAGCTTGGGCGTCCTAGGTGACACTGAAGCTTTCTTT. Its protein product is CASSLGVLGDTEAFF.

The count of this clone is one. V and J are TRBV7-6 and TRBJ1-3; no firm D call. This CDR3 has 18 amino acids. Trimming pared 1 base from V and 0 bases from J, leaving 16 bases between. Germline loops: CDR1 SGHVS, CDR2 FNYEAQ. CDR3 in DNA: TGTGCCAGCAGCTTAGAGCAAGTCGGGGTCCTCTCTGGAAACACCATATATTTT. Residues: CASSLEQVGVLSGNTIYF. Combining the CDR3 with reference TRBV7-6 and TRBJ1-3 gives the whole variable domain GAGVSQSPRYKVTKRGQDVALRCDPISGHVSLYWYRQALGQGPEFLTYFNYEAQQDKSGLPNDRFSAERPEGSISTLTIQRTEQRDSAMYRCASSLEQVGVLSGNTIYFGEGSWLTVV.

V usage is TRBV23-1 and J usage is TRBJ2-7, with D possibly being TRBD1 (5 bases). Being an ORF, TRBV23-1 has a function that is uncertain. The CDR3 totals 11 residues. Trimming pared 3 bases from V and 6 bases from J, leaving 6 bases between. The chain's CDR3 is CASSHRVEQYF. As DNA, the CDR3 is TGCGCCAGCAGTCACAGGGTCGAGCAGTACTTC.

This chain uses TRBV7-9 with TRBJ1-4; D is undetermined. Trimming pared 1 base from V and 4 bases from J, leaving 10 bases between. Germline lookup yields CDR1 SEHNR and CDR2 FQNEAQ (reference sequence). There are 15 residues in the CDR3. In DNA form, the CDR3 reads TGTGCCAGCAGCTTAGTGGGAGGATTTAATGAAAAACTGTTTTTT. This codes for CASSLVGGFNEKLFF.

The genes are TRBV9 and TRBJ1-2; D is perhaps TRBD1 (5 bases). The CDR3 runs 15 residues. Germline values: CDR1 SGDLS, CDR2 YYNGEE. Between the trimmed V and J ends, which lost 0 bases and 1 base, there was a span of 10 bases. The CDR3 DNA sequence: TGTGCCAGCAGCGTAGGGTCCGACAGTAACTATGGCTACACCTTC. Residues: CASSVGSDSNYGYTF.

DNA for the CDR3: TGTGCCAGCAGCCCGAGGGGGGGTGGATCCTATAATTCACCCCTCCACTTT. Translated, it gives CASSPRGGGSYNSPLHF. The gene calls are TRBV4-2 and TRBJ1-6; weak D call: TRBD1 (6 bases). The CDR3 runs to 17 residues. The germline gives CDR1 LGHNA, CDR2 YNFKEQ. Trimming pared 4 bases from V and 1 base from J, leaving 14 bases between.

CDR3: CASSLGTSPNEQFF. CDR3 sequence (DNA): TGTGCCAGCAGCCTCGGGACTTCACCGAATGAGCAGTTCTTC. The chain joins TRBV7-2 to TRBJ2-1, with D possibly being TRBD2 (6 bases). CDR3 length: 14 residues. Looked up from germline, CDR1 is SGHTA and CDR2 is FQGNSA. The V end was cut by 5 bases, the J end by 7 bases, with 15 bases between.

The J gene is TRBJ2-3, the V gene TRBV7-3; a weak D match, TRBD2 (6 bases). V was clipped by 4 bases and J by 4 bases, with 12 bases between them. The CDR3 is 14 amino acids. Germline V gene lookup returns CDR1 SGHTA and CDR2 FQGTGA. CDR3 sequence: CASSSGGGADTQYF. The CDR3 DNA reads as TGTGCCAGCAGCTCCGGGGGTGGCGCAGATACGCAGTATTTT.

V and J are TRBV6-5 and TRBJ2-7; possible D gene TRBD2, 7 bases. V was cut by 7 bases and J by 6 bases, with 16 bases left in between. Germline values: CDR1 MNHEY, CDR2 SVGAGI. This CDR3 comprises 13 residues. The CDR3 is CASKRGGNGEQYF. CDR3 in DNA: TGTGCCAGCAAAAGGGGGGGGAATGGCGAGCAGTACTTC.

This chain joins TRBV14 and TRBJ2-5, with 7 bases lining up with TRBD1. This CDR3 is built from 16 residues. With 1 base clipped from V and 0 bases from J, the junction kept 5 bases outside the gene matches. Germline CDR1 SGHDN, CDR2 FVKESK. CDR3 sequence (DNA): TGTGCCAGCAGCCAAGGGCCCGGACAGGACCAAGAGACCCAGTACTTC. Translation gives CASSQGPGQDQETQYF. The entire variable domain, with the rest obtained from reference TRBV14 and TRBJ2-5, is as follows: EAGVTQFPSHSVIEKGQTVTLRCDPISGHDNLYWYRRVMGKEIKFLLHFVKESKQDESGMPNNRFLAERTGGTYSTLKVQPAELEDSGVYFCASSQGPGQDQETQYFGPGTRLLVL.

The rearrangement joins TRBV6-5 to TRBJ2-5, with D maybe TRBD1 (5 bases). The germline CDR1 and CDR2 sequences are MNHEY and SVGAGI. The CDR3 totals 14 residues. Trimming took 5 bases from V and 4 from J, leaving 14 bases between them. The CDR3 DNA reads TGTGCCAGCAGTAGGAGCAGGGCCCCAGAGACCCAGTACTTC. It encodes CASSRSRAPETQYF.

This chain uses TRBV4-2 with TRBJ1-1; TRBD1 matches 9 bases. The length of the CDR3 is 15 residues. With 4 bases clipped from V and 5 bases from J, the junction kept 8 bases outside the gene matches. Germline V lookup: CDR1 LGHNA, CDR2 YNFKEQ. CDR3 nucleotides: TGTGCCAGCAGCCTATCGACAGGGGGAGGAACTGAAGCTTTCTTT. It is translated as CASSLSTGGGTEAFF.

The chain links TRBV28 to TRBJ2-7, with 14 bases identical to TRBD2. CDR3 length: 17 residues. Germline assignment: CDR1 MDHEN and CDR2 SYDVKM. Trimming at V came to 5 bases and at J to 3 bases, leaving 9 bases not matched to a gene. In DNA form, the CDR3 reads TGTGCCAGCAGTCCCGGGACTAGCGGGAGCCCCGACTACGAGCAGTACTTC. It specifies CASSPGTSGSPDYEQYF.

In this sample, this clone turned up once. The chain is built from TRBV18 and TRBJ2-7, with 10 bases fitting TRBD1. CDR1 and CDR2 from the germline V gene are KGHSH and LQKENI. The CDR3 length is 15 residues. Unmatched junction bases numbered 4, after V lost 4 bases and J lost 1 base. CDR3 sequence reads: CASSRGTGASYEQYF. CDR3 bases: TGTGCCAGCTCACGTGGGACAGGGGCTTCCTACGAGCAGTACTTC.

V gene TRBV9 combines with J gene TRBJ2-7; 7 bases are a match to TRBD1. Germline CDR1 and CDR2: SGDLS and YYNGEE. The V segment lost 4 bases and the J segment 5 bases; nucleotides outside the gene matches: 9. This CDR3 is built from 14 residues. The CDR3 here is CASSLRQGWDEQYF. For the CDR3, the DNA is TGTGCCAGCAGCTTAAGACAGGGATGGGACGAGCAGTACTTC. The full variable domain, its missing parts supplied by reference TRBV9 and TRBJ2-7, is DSGVTQTPKHLITATGQRVTLRCSPRSGDLSVYWYQQSLDQGLQFLIQYYNGEERAKGNILERFSAQQFPDLHSELNLSSLELGDSALYFCASSLRQGWDEQYFGPGTRLTVT.

The chain joins TRBV6-5 to TRBJ2-7, with TRBD1 identical over 11 bases. There are 15 residues in the CDR3. The germline gives CDR1 MNHEY, CDR2 SVGAGI. V shed 6 bases and J 0 bases; nucleotides not matched to a gene: 4. In nucleotides, the CDR3 is TGTGCCAGCAGAAAGGGACAGGGGGGCTCCTACGAGCAGTACTTC. Translated, it gives CASRKGQGGSYEQYF.

V and J are TRBV19 and TRBJ1-5; D is unresolved. Trimming pared 4 bases from V and 7 bases from J, leaving 11 bases between. Germline CDR1 and CDR2: LNHDA and SQIVND (reference sequence). The CDR3 is made up of 13 amino acids. CDR3 nucleotides: TGTGCCAGTAGTACCCTAGTAAGGCAGCCCCAGCATTTT. It translates to CASSTLVRQPQHF.

The genes are TRBV7-3 and TRBJ2-3; TRBD1 is a possible D gene (6 bases). V was shortened by 4 bases and J by 2 bases, with 16 bases between the two germline ends. The germline V gene has CDR1 SGHTA and CDR2 FQGTGA. This CDR3 has 16 residues. The CDR3 protein is CASSSGFRGNTDTQYF. DNA of the CDR3: TGTGCCAGCAGCTCAGGTTTCAGGGGAAACACAGATACGCAGTATTTT.

This clone has a single count. The chain employs TRBV25-1 and TRBJ1-2; 9 nucleotides line up with TRBD1. The germline V gene encodes CDR1 MGHDK and CDR2 SYGVNS. J gave up 8 bases and V 5 bases, and 6 bases lay outside the gene matches. CDR3 length: 13 amino acids. The CDR3: CASSLTGGLGYTF. The CDR3 nucleotides read TGTGCCAGCAGTCTCACAGGGGGCTTAGGCTACACCTTC.

This chain links TRBV19 with TRBJ1-1, with D hard to call. CDR3 length: 21 residues. Per germline, CDR1 LNHDA and CDR2 SQIVND (reference sequence). Trimming took 2 bases from V and 0 from J, leaving 28 bases between them. The CDR3: CASSIMSGVFGGDTMNTEAFF. Written as DNA, the CDR3 is TGTGCCAGTAGTATAATGAGTGGGGTTTTCGGCGGGGATACTATGAACACTGAAGCTTTCTTT.

The gene calls are TRBV6-5 and TRBJ2-7; D may be TRBD1 (6 bases). Germline CDR1 is MNHEY and CDR2 is SVGAGI. The CDR3 is 15 residues long. Trimming took 5 bases from V and 4 from J, leaving 18 bases between them. In DNA, the CDR3 is TGTGCCAGCAGTATGACCCCGGGACACCAATACGAGCAGTACTTC. Protein: CASSMTPGHQYEQYF.

This clone was detected once. The V gene is TRBV6-2 or TRBV6-3, the J gene TRBJ1-3, with D tentatively TRBD1 (5 bases). CDR3 length: 17 amino acids. V was pared by 4 bases and J by 0 bases, with 16 bases between. Germline loops: CDR1 MNHEY, CDR2 SVGEGT. For the CDR3, the DNA is TGTGCCAGCAGTTTACGCCCGACAGTGCTCTCTGGAAACACCATATATTTT. Amino acid sequence: CASSLRPTVLSGNTIYF.

This clone has a single count. This chain joins TRBV19 and TRBJ1-4; a possible D gene is TRBD1 (6 bases). Germline CDR1 reads LNHDA; CDR2 reads SQIVND (reference sequence). The CDR3 totals 14 residues. V was clipped by 3 bases and J by 5 bases, with 10 bases between them. The CDR3 nucleotides read TGTGCCAGTAGTATTAGGGGGGGAAATGAAAAACTGTTTTTT. Its translation is CASSIRGGNEKLFF.

This sequence joins TRBV5-6 and TRBJ2-3; 11 positions match TRBD2. This CDR3 is 17 amino acids long. After removal of 5 bases from V and 6 bases from J, the junction contained 14 bases not matched to a gene. CDR1 and CDR2 (germline): SGHDT, YYEEEE. The CDR3 sequence is CASRRRALAGGIDTQYF. The CDR3 nucleotides read TGTGCCAGCAGGCGGCGGGCTCTAGCGGGAGGAATTGATACGCAGTATTTT.

This clone was seen a few times. The V call is TRBV19, the J call TRBJ1-4, with D possibly TRBD1 on 6 matching bases. Looked up from germline, CDR1 is LNHDA and CDR2 is SQIVND (reference sequence). The CDR3 runs to 13 residues. V dropped 10 bases and J dropped 4 bases, with 13 bases sitting between them. The CDR3 DNA reads as TGTGCCACCTCGGACAGACTTAATGAAAAACTGTTTTTT. Its translation is CATSDRLNEKLFF.

V and J are TRBV19 and TRBJ1-5; tentative D call: TRBD1 (6 bases). Per germline, CDR1 LNHDA and CDR2 SQIVND (reference sequence). V lost 6 bases, J lost 3 bases, and 15 bases lay in between. The CDR3 length is 15 residues. This chain's CDR3 is CASSLQGTFNQPQHF. The CDR3 region has the DNA TGTGCCAGTAGCCTTCAGGGGACCTTCAATCAGCCCCAGCATTTT. Using reference TRBV19 and TRBJ1-5 for the parts outside the CDR3, the full variable domain is DGGITQSPKYLFRKEGQNVTLSCEQNLNHDAMYWYRQDPGQGLRLIYYSQIVNDFQKGDIAEGYSVSREKKESFPLTVTSAQKNPTAFYLCASSLQGTFNQPQHFGDGTRLSIL.

In its sample, this clone was seen a few times. V and J are TRBV5-1 and TRBJ2-7, with TRBD2 identical over 10 bases. Germline V CDR1 and CDR2: SGHRS, YFSETQ. J gave up 7 bases and V 3 bases, and 7 bases lay outside the gene matches. This CDR3 is built from 14 residues. The CDR3 sequence is CASSSTSGSQEQYF. CDR3 nucleotide sequence: TGCGCCAGCAGCTCGACTAGCGGGTCGCAGGAGCAGTACTTC.